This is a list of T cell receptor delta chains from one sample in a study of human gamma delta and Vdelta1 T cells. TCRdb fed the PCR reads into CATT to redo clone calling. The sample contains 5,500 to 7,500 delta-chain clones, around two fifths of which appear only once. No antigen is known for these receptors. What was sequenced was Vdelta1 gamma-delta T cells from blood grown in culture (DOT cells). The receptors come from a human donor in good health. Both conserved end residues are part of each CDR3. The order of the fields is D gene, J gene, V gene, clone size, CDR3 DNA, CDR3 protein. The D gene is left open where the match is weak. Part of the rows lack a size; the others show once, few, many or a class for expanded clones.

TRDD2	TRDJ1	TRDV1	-	TGTGCTCTTGGGTTACCGCTCTTCCTAAATAACCCTCATGGTAAACTCATCTTT	CALGLPLFLNNPHGKLIF
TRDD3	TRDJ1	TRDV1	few	TGTGCTCTTGGGGAACTGACTGAGGCTGGGGGTCCGTACACCGATAAACTCATCTTT	CALGELTEAGGPYTDKLIF
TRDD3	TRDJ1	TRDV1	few	TGTGCTCTTGGGGGGCTGGAGGGCTCCGACCGTACTGGGGGATACGTGGTTAAGTACACCGATAAACTCATCTTT	CALGGLEGSDRTGGYVVKYTDKLIF
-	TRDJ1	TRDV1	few	TGTGCTCTTGGGGAATGCAGGTCCTACAAAACATACCCTTCCCATAAACTCATCTTT	CALGECRSYKTYPSHKLIF
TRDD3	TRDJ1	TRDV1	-	TGTGCTCTACGGGGTCCTAACCGTGGGGGATCCGCGGTGGCCGATAAACTCATCTTT	CALRGPNRGGSAVADKLIF
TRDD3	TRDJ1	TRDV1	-	TGTGCTCTTGGGGAACTTTCACCCTGGGGGATGGAAATAAACACCGATAAACTCATCTTT	CALGELSPWGMEINTDKLIF
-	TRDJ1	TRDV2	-	TGTGCCTGTGACACCTTTCCTAAATCTTCGGTTGCGTACACCGATAAACTCATCTTT	CACDTFPKSSVAYTDKLIF
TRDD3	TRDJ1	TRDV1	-	TGTGCTCTAAAACTACTACGCCCGACTGGGGGATACGCCGACACCGATAAACTCATCTTT	CALKLLRPTGGYADTDKLIF
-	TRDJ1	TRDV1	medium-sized	TGTGCTCTTGGGGAACTATCAACAGAAGCTGGGGTAGAAAACCTACGCGGCATTAGTACGGCCAAACTCATCTTT	CALGELSTEAGVENLRGISTAKLIF
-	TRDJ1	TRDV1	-	TGTGCTCTTGGGGAACTCGGCCTCTCTAGAATTTTGTACACCGATAAACTCATCTTT	CALGELGLSRILYTDKLIF
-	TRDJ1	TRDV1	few	TGTGCTCTTGGGGAACTAGTCCCCCACTCGTACACCGATAAACTCATCTTT	CALGELVPHSYTDKLIF
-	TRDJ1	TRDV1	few	TGTGCTCTTGGGGAACTAAGGCGTTCCTACGAGGACTGGGGGCTAATCTTTCGGATTAACACCGATAAACTCATCTTT	CALGELRRSYEDWGLIFRINTDKLIF
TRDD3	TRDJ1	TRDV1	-	TGTGCTCTTGGGGAAACCGCAGATGTCTTAAGTACTGGGGGATTGAGTAAACTCATCTTT	CALGETADVLSTGGLSKLIF
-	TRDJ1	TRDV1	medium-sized	TGTGCTCTTGGGGAACGCCCATATATGACGTACACCGATAAACTCATCTTT	CALGERPYMTYTDKLIF
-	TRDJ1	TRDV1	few	TGTGCTCTTGGGGAAATTGGTGCCACCTTCCTCGGGGGACCCTCCGAGTACACCGATAAACTCATCTTT	CALGEIGATFLGGPSEYTDKLIF
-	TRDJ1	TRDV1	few	TGTGCTCTTGGGGAACCTTCCCTTACTGTGGGAATAGGAGATAAACTCATCTTT	CALGEPSLTVGIGDKLIF
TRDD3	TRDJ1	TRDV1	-	TGTGCTCTTGGGGAACTCCCCTCGGTTTTTAGGGGGGATCCGCCCTTAAACGATAAACTCATCTTT	CALGELPSVFRGDPPLNDKLIF
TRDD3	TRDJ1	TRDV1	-	TGTGCTCTTGGGGCATACTGGGGGAGATACACCGATAAACTCATCTTT	CALGAYWGRYTDKLIF
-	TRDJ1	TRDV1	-	TGTGCTCTTGGGGCACCGCTTCCTACGGAACCTTTACTGGGGGCCTCGTACACCGATAAACTCATCTTT	CALGAPLPTEPLLGASYTDKLIF
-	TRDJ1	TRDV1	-	TGTGCTCTTGGGGAATTGGTCTGGCCAGCTGGGGCTTACACCGATAAACTCATCTTT	CALGELVWPAGAYTDKLIF
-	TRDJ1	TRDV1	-	TGTGCTCTTGGGGAACTTCGGGCTTCCTTCGATCCCATCCCGAGGGACACCGATAAACTCATCTTT	CALGELRASFDPIPRDTDKLIF
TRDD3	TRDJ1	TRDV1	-	TGTGCTCTTGGGCCCCCCTTGGGCTGGGGGATACCTCGACCCGATAAACTCATCTTT	CALGPPLGWGIPRPDKLIF
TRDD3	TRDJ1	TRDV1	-	TGTGCTCTTGGGGAACGGAGAATTGCTGGGGGATACACCGATAAACTCATCTTT	CALGERRIAGGYTDKLIF
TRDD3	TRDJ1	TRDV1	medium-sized	TGTGCTCTTGGCGCCAGGCGGAGTACTGGGGGAGCTGTCTCTAAACTCATCTTT	CALGARRSTGGAVSKLIF
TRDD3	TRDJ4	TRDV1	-	TGTGCTCTTGGGACCCTTCCTGTTCGCGGGGATACGCCCACCAGACCCCTGATCTTT	CALGTLPVRGDTPTRPLIF
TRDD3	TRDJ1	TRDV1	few	TGTGCTCTTGGGGAACTGGTTGTCAGGGGTTACTGGGGGCAAAGTGGGTACACCGATAAACTCATCTTT	CALGELVVRGYWGQSGYTDKLIF
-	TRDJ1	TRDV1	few	TGTGCTCTTGGGCCTCCTGATGCGGGGGGGTACACCGATAAACTCATCTTT	CALGPPDAGGYTDKLIF
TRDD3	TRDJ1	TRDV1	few	TGTGCTCTTGGTTGTCCGACGACCGATAGTACTGGGGGACTAGATCGGGAAAAACTCATCTTT	CALGCPTTDSTGGLDREKLIF
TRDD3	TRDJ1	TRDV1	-	TGTGCTCTTGGGGAACCGTGGTCTTTAGCTCCGGGACCCTGGGGGATACAGGGGACCGATAAACTCATCTTT	CALGEPWSLAPGPWGIQGTDKLIF
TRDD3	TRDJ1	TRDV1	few	TGTGCTCTTGGGAGAAGAGTAGGCCTACACTGGGGACCTTCGGACAAAGGCGGGTACACCGATAAACTCATCTTT	CALGRRVGLHWGPSDKGGYTDKLIF
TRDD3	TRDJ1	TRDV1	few	TGTGCTCTTGGGCAACAGAAAAGGGGGATACGCATATTTTACACCGATAAACTCATCTTT	CALGQQKRGIRIFYTDKLIF
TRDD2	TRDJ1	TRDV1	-	TGTGCTCTTGGGGACGCATTCCTACCGTGGGGTTTAACCGATAAACTCATCTTT	CALGDAFLPWGLTDKLIF
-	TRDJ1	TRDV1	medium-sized	TGTGCTCTTGGGGACTCCCCTCGGCCTTCCCCCATAACCGGGAAACTCATCTTT	CALGDSPRPSPITGKLIF
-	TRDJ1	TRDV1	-	TGTGCTCTTGGGGAAGTGTCCCCCAGTACCGGGGTTAAGTACACCGATAAACTCATCTTT	CALGEVSPSTGVKYTDKLIF
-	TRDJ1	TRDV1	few	TGTGCTCTTGGGATAACCGATAAACTCATCTTT	CALGITDKLIF
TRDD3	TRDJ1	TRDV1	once	TGTGCTCTTGGGGAACCCGGGGGCTGGGGGATACGGGTGATCCCTCACATCGATAAACTCATCTTT	CALGEPGGWGIRVIPHIDKLIF
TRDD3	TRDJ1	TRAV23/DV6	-	TGTGCAGCAGCTTCTTCACTGGGGGAGCCTCATAAACTCATCTTT	CAAASSLGEPHKLIF
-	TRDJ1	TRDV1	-	TGTGCTCTTGGGGAGCTCTGGTTGCCTGTTCGCCTGCCAGACACCGATAAACTCATCTTT	CALGELWLPVRLPDTDKLIF
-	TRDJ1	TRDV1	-	TGTGCTCTTGGGGATCAACCAACACCCTCGCCCCCTCCTGACACCGATAAACTCATCTTT	CALGDQPTPSPPPDTDKLIF
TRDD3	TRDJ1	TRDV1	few	TGTGCTCTTGGGGAACTGTTAGCTACGCCTGTACTGGGGGATACGCGGTCCGATAAACTCATCTTT	CALGELLATPVLGDTRSDKLIF
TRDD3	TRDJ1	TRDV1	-	TGTGCTCTTGGGGAACTAAGGTCTGCCCAATCCGACACGGAGGATACGACCGTCACCGATAAACTCATCTTT	CALGELRSAQSDTEDTTVTDKLIF
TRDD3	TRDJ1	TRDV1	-	TGTGCTCTTGGCACTGCGGTACTACTACAACGTACTGGGGTAAGGGATAAACTCATCTTT	CALGTAVLLQRTGVRDKLIF
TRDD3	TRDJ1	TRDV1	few	TGTGCTCTTGGGGAACTTCCCTACTGGGGGATACGGGGCACCGATAAACTCATCTTT	CALGELPYWGIRGTDKLIF
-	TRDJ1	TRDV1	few	TGTGCTCTTGGGGAATTCCTAGGCCTTCCTAGGGTGGGGGACATTCCCACCGATAAACTCATCTTT	CALGEFLGLPRVGDIPTDKLIF
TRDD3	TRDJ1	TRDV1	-	TGTGCTCTTGGGGAACTTCATTTCTTCCTACACTTTTTGGGGGATACCGGGTACACCGATAAACTCATCTTT	CALGELHFFLHFLGDTGYTDKLIF
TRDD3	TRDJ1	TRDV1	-	TGTGCTCTTGGGCCCTTACGGCACCCTTACACTGGGGGGCCCTTATACACCGATAAACTCATCTTT	CALGPLRHPYTGGPLYTDKLIF
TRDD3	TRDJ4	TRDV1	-	TGTGCTCTTGGGGAACACTTCCCCCCCGGTAGCTGGGGGGGATCCGGAGGACACCTGATCTTT	CALGEHFPPGSWGGSGGHLIF
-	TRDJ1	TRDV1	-	TGTGCTCTTGGGGAATATTCACCTCCCACCGATAAACTCATCTTT	CALGEYSPPTDKLIF
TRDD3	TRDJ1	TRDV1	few	TGTGCTCTTGGGGAACTAGGTAAGGGGATACCCGCCCTATCTGCCGATAAACTCATCTTT	CALGELGKGIPALSADKLIF
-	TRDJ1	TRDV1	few	TGTGCTCTTGGGGAACTAGACACGGGGAGACCATACACCGATAAACTCATCTTT	CALGELDTGRPYTDKLIF
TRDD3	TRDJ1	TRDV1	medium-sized	TGTGCTCTTGGGGCAACCCTGTTAAGGGATGAAGGGGGATACGCTGCTAGACTCATCTTT	CALGATLLRDEGGYAARLIF
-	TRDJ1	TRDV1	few	TGTGCTCTTGGGGAAATGGTGGCCAGGGCCTCCACCCTTTTTTCTGCCCAGTATCGGGACACCGATAAACTCATCTTT	CALGEMVARASTLFSAQYRDTDKLIF
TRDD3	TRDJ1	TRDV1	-	TGTGCTCTTGGGGAAACAACGACGCTGGGGGATACGCGGGTCGATAAACTCATCTTT	CALGETTTLGDTRVDKLIF